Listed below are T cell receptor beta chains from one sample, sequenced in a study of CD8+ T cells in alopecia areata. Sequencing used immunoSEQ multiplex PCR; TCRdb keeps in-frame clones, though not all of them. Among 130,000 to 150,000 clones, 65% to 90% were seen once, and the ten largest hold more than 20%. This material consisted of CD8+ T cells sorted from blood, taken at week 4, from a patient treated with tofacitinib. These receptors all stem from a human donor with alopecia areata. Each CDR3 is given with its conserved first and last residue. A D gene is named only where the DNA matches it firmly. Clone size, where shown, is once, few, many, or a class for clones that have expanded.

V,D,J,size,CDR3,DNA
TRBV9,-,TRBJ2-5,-,CASSVMADQETQYF,TGTGCCAGCAGCGTAATGGCAGACCAAGAGACCCAGTACTTC
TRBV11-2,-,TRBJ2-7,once,CASSGQTGTSPYEQYF,TGTGCCAGCAGCGGACAGACGGGGACCAGCCCCTACGAGCAGTACTTC
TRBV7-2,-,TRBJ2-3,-,CASSLGARGRTDTQYF,TGTGCCAGCAGCTTAGGAGCGCGGGGCCGCACAGATACGCAGTATTTT
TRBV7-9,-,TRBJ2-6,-,CASSLDSGSGANVLTF,TGTGCCAGCAGCTTAGACTCCGGGTCTGGGGCCAACGTCCTGACTTTC
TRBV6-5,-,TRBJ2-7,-,CASSEYRGYEQYF,TGTGCCAGCAGTGAATACCGGGGCTACGAGCAGTACTTC
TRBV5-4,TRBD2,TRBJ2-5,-,CASSLGLAGEQETQYF,TGTGCCAGCAGCTTGGGGCTAGCGGGAGAACAAGAGACCCAGTACTTC
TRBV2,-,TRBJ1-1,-,CASKNGRNTEAFF,TGTGCCAGCAAGAACGGGAGGAACACTGAAGCTTTCTTT
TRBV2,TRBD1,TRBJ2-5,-,CASSEWGQGQETQYF,TGTGCCAGCAGTGAATGGGGACAGGGCCAAGAGACCCAGTACTTC
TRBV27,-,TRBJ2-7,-,CASSVGPRGEQYF,TGTGCCAGCAGTGTGGGACCTCGGGGAGAGCAGTACTTC
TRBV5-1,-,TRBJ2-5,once,CASSWTENQETQYF,TGCGCCAGCAGCTGGACAGAAAACCAAGAGACCCAGTACTTC
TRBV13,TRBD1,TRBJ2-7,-,CASSSRDRAYEQYF,TGTGCCAGCAGCTCCCGGGACAGGGCCTACGAGCAGTACTTC
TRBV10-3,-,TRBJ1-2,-,CAISESTVPDGYTF,TGTGCCATCAGTGAGTCGACTGTGCCGGATGGCTACACCTTC
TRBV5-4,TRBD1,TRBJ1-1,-,CASSSPADRKPTEAFF,TGTGCCAGCAGCTCACCCGCGGACAGGAAACCTACTGAAGCTTTCTTT
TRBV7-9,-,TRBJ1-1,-,CAGSTDRRDTEAFF,TGTGCCGGTTCCACTGACAGAAGAGACACTGAAGCTTTCTTT
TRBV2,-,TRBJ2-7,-,CASSERQAYEQYF,TGTGCCAGCAGTGAAAGGCAGGCCTACGAGCAGTACTTC
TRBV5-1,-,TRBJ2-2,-,CASSWGPERELFF,TGCGCCAGCAGCTGGGGACCGGAAAGGGAGCTGTTTTTT
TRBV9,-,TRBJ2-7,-,CASSVELASEQYF,TGTGCCAGCAGCGTAGAGCTAGCTTCCGAGCAGTACTTC
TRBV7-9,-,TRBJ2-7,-,CASSLGGTLYEQYF,TGTGCCAGCAGCTTAGGAGGGACACTCTACGAGCAGTACTTC
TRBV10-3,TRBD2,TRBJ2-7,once,CAIKRSGGPNYEQYF,TGTGCCATCAAAAGAAGCGGGGGACCAAACTACGAGCAGTACTTC
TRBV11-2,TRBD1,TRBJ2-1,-,CASSLYGTGDNEQFF,TGTGCCAGCAGCTTATACGGGACAGGTGACAATGAGCAGTTCTTC
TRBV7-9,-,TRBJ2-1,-,CASSPPGSLGQFF,TGTGCCAGCAGCCCTCCCGGCAGCCTCGGGCAGTTCTTC
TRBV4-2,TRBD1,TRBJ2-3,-,CASSQRTGTDTQYF,TGTGCCAGCAGCCAGAGGACAGGGACAGATACGCAGTATTTT
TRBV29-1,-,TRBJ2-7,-,CSVQGGGEQYF,TGCAGCGTGCAGGGAGGAGGAGAGCAGTACTTC
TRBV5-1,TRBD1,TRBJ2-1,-,CASSPRSDRGLRYEQFF,TGCGCCAGCAGCCCCAGATCGGACAGGGGGCTTCGCTATGAGCAGTTCTTC
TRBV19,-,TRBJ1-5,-,CASSIGLPNDQPQHF,TGTGCCAGTAGTATAGGGCTGCCTAATGATCAGCCCCAGCATTTT
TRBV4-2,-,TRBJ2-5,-,CASSQGSTAFQETQYF,TGTGCCAGCAGCCAAGGGTCCACGGCCTTCCAAGAGACCCAGTACTTC
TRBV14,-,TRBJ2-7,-,CASSQVGGVIYEQYF,TGTGCCAGCAGCCAAGTAGGGGGGGTTATCTACGAGCAGTACTTC
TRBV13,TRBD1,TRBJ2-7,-,CASRRERTGGYEQYF,TGTGCCAGCAGGCGGGAAAGGACAGGGGGCTACGAGCAGTACTTC
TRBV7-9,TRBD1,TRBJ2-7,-,CASSPDRAYEQYF,TGTGCCAGCAGCCCGGACAGGGCCTACGAGCAGTACTTC
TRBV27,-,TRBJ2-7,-,CASSQLQGDEQYF,TGTGCCAGCAGCCAGCTACAGGGAGACGAGCAGTACTTC
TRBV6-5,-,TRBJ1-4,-,CASSYLGGPNEKLFF,TGTGCCAGCAGTTACTTGGGGGGACCTAATGAAAAACTGTTTTTT
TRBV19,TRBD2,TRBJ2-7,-,CASTPGSGGSYEQYF,TGTGCCAGTACCCCGGGTAGCGGGGGGTCCTACGAGCAGTACTTC
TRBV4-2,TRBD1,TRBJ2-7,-,CASSQETGARNEQYF,TGTGCCAGCAGCCAAGAGACAGGGGCGAGGAACGAGCAGTACTTC
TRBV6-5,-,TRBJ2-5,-,CASSYSRGGAQETQYF,TGTGCCAGCAGTTACTCCAGAGGGGGAGCTCAAGAGACCCAGTACTTC
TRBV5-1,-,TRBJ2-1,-,CASSLQQELFYNEQFF,TGCGCCAGCAGCTTGCAACAGGAACTATTTTACAATGAGCAGTTCTTC
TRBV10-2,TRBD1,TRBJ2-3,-,CASKDRGGTDTQYF,TGCGCCAGCAAAGACAGGGGGGGAACAGATACGCAGTATTTT
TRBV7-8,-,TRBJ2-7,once,CASSLISGGYEQYF,TGTGCCAGCAGCCTCATCTCTGGGGGCTACGAGCAGTACTTC
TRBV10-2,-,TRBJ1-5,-,CASSESAADSNQPQHF,TGCGCCAGCAGTGAGTCGGCCGCGGATAGCAATCAGCCCCAGCATTTT
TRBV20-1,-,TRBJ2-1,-,CSAWRGGEQFF,TGCAGTGCTTGGCGGGGTGGTGAGCAGTTCTTC
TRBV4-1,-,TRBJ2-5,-,CASSQYSGAGETQYF,TGCGCCAGCAGCCAATACTCGGGGGCCGGTGAGACCCAGTACTTC
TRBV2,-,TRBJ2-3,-,CASSESQVVTDTQYF,TGTGCCAGCAGTGAAAGTCAGGTGGTCACAGATACGCAGTATTTT
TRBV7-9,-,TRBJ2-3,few,CASREVFLTDTQYF,TGTGCCAGCCGAGAAGTGTTTCTCACAGATACGCAGTATTTT
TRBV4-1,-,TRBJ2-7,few,CASSHLGSYEQYF,TGCGCCAGCAGCCACCTGGGCTCCTACGAGCAGTACTTC
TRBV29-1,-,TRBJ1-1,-,CSVGTGRMNTEAFF,TGCAGCGTAGGGACCGGTCGCATGAATACTGAAGCTTTCTTT
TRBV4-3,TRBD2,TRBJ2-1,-,CASSRSTSGGADEQFF,TGCGCCAGCAGCCGGTCGACTAGCGGGGGGGCCGATGAGCAGTTCTTC
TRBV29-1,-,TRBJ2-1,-,CSVSGVGYNEQFF,TGCAGCGTTTCAGGTGTTGGCTACAATGAGCAGTTCTTC
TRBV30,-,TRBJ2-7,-,CAWSVPGETYEQYF,TGTGCCTGGAGTGTTCCGGGGGAGACGTACGAGCAGTACTTC
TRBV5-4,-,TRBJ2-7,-,CASSLGLDSYEQYF,TGTGCCAGCAGCTTGGGGCTAGACTCCTACGAGCAGTACTTC
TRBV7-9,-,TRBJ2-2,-,CASTPLGTGELFF,TGTGCCAGCACCCCCCTGGGCACCGGGGAGCTGTTTTTT
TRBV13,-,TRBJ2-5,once,CASSLGGNQETQYF,TGTGCCAGCAGCTTAGGGGGAAACCAAGAGACCCAGTACTTC
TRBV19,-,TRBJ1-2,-,CASSIGGLLNYGYTF,TGTGCCAGTAGTATAGGCGGCCTCCTTAACTATGGCTACACCTTC
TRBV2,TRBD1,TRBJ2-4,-,CASSRDRGRGNIQYF,TGTGCCAGCAGCCGAGACAGGGGGCGCGGAAACATTCAGTACTTC
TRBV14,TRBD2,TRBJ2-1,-,CASSRTSGSYNEQFF,TGTGCCAGCAGCCGGACTAGCGGGTCCTACAATGAGCAGTTCTTC
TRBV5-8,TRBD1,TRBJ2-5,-,CASSLGQGGEETQYF,TGTGCCAGCAGCTTGGGACAGGGTGGGGAAGAGACCCAGTACTTC
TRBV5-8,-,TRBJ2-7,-,CASSLSTVSSYEQYF,TGTGCCAGCAGCTTATCGACCGTAAGCTCCTACGAGCAGTACTTC
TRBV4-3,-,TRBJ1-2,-,CASSQGQGSNYGYTF,TGCGCCAGCAGCCAAGGGCAGGGGAGTAACTATGGCTACACCTTC
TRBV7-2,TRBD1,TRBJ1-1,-,CASSTRDRRNTEAFF,TGTGCCAGCAGCACCCGGGACAGGAGGAACACTGAAGCTTTCTTT
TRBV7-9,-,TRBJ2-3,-,CASSLGADPGTDTQYF,TGTGCCAGCAGCTTAGGAGCAGACCCTGGGACAGATACGCAGTATTTT
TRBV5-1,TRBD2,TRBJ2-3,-,CASSLDRGGYTDTQYF,TGCGCCAGCAGCTTGGACCGGGGGGGATACACAGATACGCAGTATTTT